A selection of T cell receptor beta chains follows, all from one sample in a study of vaccination effects on CD4 cells after COVID-19. Clones were read by immunoSEQ multiplex PCR, and TCRdb kept only the in-frame ones, dropping some. The profile shows around 25,000 clones, approximately 72% of them singletons. These receptors have no known antigen. The sequences come from CD4+ T cells from PBMCs cultured with SARS-CoV-2 spike peptides, collected before COVID-19 vaccination. All receptors derive from a human donor who received a COVID-19 vaccine. CDR3s include the opening cysteine and the closing phenylalanine or tryptophan. Each record gives: clone size, V gene, D gene, J gene, CDR3 DNA, CDR3 protein. The D gene is left open where the match is weak. Clone size appears in some rows only: once, few, many, or a class for an expanded clone.

.	TRBV5-1	.	TRBJ2-5	TGCGCCAGCAGCCCGGACAACCAAGAGACCCAGTACTTC	CASSPDNQETQYF
few	TRBV5-5	.	TRBJ2-1	TGTGCCAGCATGCGGGCAGGAATCTACAATGAGCAGTTCTTC	CASMRAGIYNEQFF
few	TRBV3-1/TRBV3-2	.	TRBJ2-2	TGTGCCAGCACCGAAGTTGTGAACACCGGGGAGCTGTTTTTT	CASTEVVNTGELFF
.	TRBV6-5	.	TRBJ2-7	TGTGCCAGCTTCGCGCTAGCCGACCCCTACGAGCAGTACTTC	CASFALADPYEQYF
.	TRBV5-1	.	TRBJ2-3	TGCGCCAGCAGCTTGGCCAAGAGACAGATTACTAGCACAGATACGCAGTATTTT	CASSLAKRQITSTDTQYF
.	TRBV10-2	.	TRBJ1-2	TGCGCCAGCAGTGACCCCCCGAGCGGGGAGAGTGGCTACACCTTC	CASSDPPSGESGYTF
.	TRBV24-1	.	TRBJ2-2	TGTGCCACCAGTGATTCGGACCGGAACACCGGGGAGCTGTTTTTT	CATSDSDRNTGELFF
.	TRBV5-6	.	TRBJ2-1	TGTGCCAGCAGCTTGGTGGACTATAACAATGAGCAGTTCTTC	CASSLVDYNNEQFF
.	TRBV12-3/TRBV12-4	.	TRBJ2-6	TGTGCCAGCAGTTGGGTTGGGGCCAACGTCCTGACTTTC	CASSWVGANVLTF
.	TRBV5-5	.	TRBJ2-5	TGTGCCAGCAGCTTTGAGGGGACCCACCCGGAGACCCAGTACTTC	CASSFEGTHPETQYF
.	TRBV4-1	.	TRBJ2-1	TGCGCCAGCAGCCAACCTACTAGTAACAATGAGCAGTTCTTC	CASSQPTSNNEQFF
few	TRBV15	TRBD1	TRBJ2-7	TGTGCCACCAGCAAAGACAGGGGACCCTACGAGCAGTACTTC	CATSKDRGPYEQYF
.	TRBV2	.	TRBJ2-1	TGTGCCAGCAGCCCCTCTAGATCGGTTGGGGTTGAGCAGTTCTTC	CASSPSRSVGVEQFF
.	TRBV30	.	TRBJ1-5	TGTGCCTGGAGTCGCCAGACAGCGAATCAGCCCCAGCATTTT	CAWSRQTANQPQHF
few	TRBV7-9	TRBD2	TRBJ2-7	TGTGCCAGCGGGAACGAGGCGGGAGTCTACGAGCAGTACTTC	CASGNEAGVYEQYF
.	TRBV27	.	TRBJ1-1	TGTGCCAGCGAGCTCCTGAAGGGCTCTGAAGCTTTCTTT	CASELLKGSEAFF